There are many counts of the clone carrying this TCR beta chain. The record originates from a study of T cells in Graves' hyperthyroidism and ophthalmopathy. Background on the study: Initial diagnosis, before any treatment, was when peripheral blood was collected.

The V gene lost 3 bases and the J gene lost 1 base, with 18 bases spanning the gap. The CDR3 has 17 amino acids. Per germline, CDR1 SGHDN and CDR2 FVKESK. Graves' hyperthyroidism is called stable when ophthalmopathy does not progress within 18 months. Authors of the study amplified TCR beta CDR3 regions from RNA transcripts. The study used the HTBI primer set for a first-round RT-PCR of the TCR CDR3. Each CDR3 protein gets one entry after TCRdb re-called the multiplex PCR reads with MiXCR. Of about 480,000 distinct CDR3 sequences listed, 13% to 15% are singletons. The sample taken for sequencing was blood. The receptor comes from a woman between 18 and 29 years old with Graves' hyperthyroidism. The chain combines TRBV14 with TRBJ1-1; weak D call: TRBD1 (5 bases). The DNA of the CDR3 is TGTGCCAGCAGCCAGGATTCCCGGGGGGACGCGAACACTGAAGCTTTCTTT. This codes for CASSQDSRGDANTEAFF. Full variable domain (outside the CDR3, taken from reference TRBV14 and TRBJ1-1): EAGVTQFPSHSVIEKGQTVTLRCDPISGHDNLYWYRRVMGKEIKFLLHFVKESKQDESGMPNNRFLAERTGGTYSTLKVQPAELEDSGVYFCASSQDSRGDANTEAFFGQGTRLTVV.